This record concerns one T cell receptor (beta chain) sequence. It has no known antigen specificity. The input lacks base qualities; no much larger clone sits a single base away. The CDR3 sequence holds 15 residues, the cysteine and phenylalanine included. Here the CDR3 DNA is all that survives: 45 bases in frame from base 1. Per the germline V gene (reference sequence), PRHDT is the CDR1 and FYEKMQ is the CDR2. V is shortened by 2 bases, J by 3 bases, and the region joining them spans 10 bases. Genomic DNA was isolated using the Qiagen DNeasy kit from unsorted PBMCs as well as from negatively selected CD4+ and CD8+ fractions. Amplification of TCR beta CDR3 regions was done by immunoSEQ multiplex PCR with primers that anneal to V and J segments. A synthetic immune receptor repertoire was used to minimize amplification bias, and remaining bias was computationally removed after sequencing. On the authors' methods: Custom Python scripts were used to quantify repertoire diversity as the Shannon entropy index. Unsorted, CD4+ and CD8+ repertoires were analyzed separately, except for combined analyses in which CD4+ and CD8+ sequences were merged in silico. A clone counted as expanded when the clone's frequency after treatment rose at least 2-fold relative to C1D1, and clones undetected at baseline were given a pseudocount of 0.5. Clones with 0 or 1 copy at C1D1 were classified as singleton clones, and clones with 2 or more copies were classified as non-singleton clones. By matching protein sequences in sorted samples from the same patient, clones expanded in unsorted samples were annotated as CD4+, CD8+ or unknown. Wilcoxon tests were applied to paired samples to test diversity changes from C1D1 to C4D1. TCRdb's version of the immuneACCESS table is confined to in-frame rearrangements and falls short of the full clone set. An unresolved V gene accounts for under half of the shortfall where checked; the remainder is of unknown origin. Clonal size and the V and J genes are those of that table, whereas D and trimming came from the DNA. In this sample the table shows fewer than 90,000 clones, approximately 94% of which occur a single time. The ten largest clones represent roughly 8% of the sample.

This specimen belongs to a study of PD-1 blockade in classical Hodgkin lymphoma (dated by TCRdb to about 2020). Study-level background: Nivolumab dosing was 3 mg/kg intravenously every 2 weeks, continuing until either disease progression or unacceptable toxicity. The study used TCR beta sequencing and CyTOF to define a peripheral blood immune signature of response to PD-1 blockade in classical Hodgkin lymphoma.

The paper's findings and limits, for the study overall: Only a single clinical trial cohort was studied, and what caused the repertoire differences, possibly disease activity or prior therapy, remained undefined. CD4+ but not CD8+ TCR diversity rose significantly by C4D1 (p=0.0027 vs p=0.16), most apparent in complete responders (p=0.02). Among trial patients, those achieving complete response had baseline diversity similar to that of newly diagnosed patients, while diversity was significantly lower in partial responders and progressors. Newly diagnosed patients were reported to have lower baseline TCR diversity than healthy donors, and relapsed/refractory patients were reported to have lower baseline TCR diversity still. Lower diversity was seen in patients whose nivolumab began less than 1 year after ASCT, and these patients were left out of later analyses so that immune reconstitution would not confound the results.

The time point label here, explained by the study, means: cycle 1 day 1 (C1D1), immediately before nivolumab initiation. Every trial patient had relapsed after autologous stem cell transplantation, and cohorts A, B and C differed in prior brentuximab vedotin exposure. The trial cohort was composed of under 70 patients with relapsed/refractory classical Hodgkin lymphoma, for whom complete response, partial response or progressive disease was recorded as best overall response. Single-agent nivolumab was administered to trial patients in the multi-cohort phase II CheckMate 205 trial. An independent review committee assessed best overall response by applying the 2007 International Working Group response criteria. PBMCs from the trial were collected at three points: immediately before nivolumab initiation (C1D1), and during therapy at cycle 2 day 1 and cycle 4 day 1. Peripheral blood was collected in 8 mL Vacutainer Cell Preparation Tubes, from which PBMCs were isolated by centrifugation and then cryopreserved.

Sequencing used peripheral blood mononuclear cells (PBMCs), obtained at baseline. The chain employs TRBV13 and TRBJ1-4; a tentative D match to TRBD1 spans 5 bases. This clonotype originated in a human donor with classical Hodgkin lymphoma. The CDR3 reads CASSLMTEPNEKLFF. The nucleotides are TGTGCCAGCAGCTTAATGACAGAGCCTAATGAAAAACTGTTTTTT.